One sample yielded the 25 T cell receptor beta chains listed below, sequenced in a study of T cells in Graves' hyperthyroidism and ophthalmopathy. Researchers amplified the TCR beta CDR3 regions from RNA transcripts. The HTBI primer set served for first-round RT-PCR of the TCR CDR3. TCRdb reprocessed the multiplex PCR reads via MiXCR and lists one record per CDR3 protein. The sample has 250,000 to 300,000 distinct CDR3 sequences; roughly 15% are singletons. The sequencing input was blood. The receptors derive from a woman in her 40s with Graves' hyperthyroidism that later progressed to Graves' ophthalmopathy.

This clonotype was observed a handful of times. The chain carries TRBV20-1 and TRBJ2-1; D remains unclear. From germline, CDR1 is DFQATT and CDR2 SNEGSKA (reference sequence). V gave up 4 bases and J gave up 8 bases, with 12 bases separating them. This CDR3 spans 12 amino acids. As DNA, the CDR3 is TGCAGTGCTATAATAGCTCAGTATGAGCAGTTCTTC. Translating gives CSAIIAQYEQFF.

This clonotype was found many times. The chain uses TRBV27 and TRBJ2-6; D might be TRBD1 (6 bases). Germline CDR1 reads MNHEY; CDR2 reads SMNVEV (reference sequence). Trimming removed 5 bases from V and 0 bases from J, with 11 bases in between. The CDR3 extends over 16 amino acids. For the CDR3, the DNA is TGTGCCAGCAGTCTACAGGGACCCTCTGGGGCCAACGTCCTGACTTTC. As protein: CASSLQGPSGANVLTF.

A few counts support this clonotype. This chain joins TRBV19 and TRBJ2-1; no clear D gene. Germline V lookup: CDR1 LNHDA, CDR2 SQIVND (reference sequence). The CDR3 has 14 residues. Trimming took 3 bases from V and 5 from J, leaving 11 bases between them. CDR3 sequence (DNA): TGTGCCAGTAGTATTCGGCAGGCGCACAATGAGCAGTTCTTC. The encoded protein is CASSIRQAHNEQFF.

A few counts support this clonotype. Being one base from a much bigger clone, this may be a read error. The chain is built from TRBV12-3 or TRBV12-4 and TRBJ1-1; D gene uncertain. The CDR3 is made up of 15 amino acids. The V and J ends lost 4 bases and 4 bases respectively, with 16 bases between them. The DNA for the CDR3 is TGTGCCAGCAGTTCCGGCTATTTAGTGGGCACTGAAGCTTTCTTT. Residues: CASSSGYLVGTEAFF.

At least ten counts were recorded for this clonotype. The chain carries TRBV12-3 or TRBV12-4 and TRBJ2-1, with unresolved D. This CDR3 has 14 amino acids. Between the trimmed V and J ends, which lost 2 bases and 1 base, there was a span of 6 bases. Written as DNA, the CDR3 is TGTGCCAGCAGTTTACGGCTTTCCTACAATGAGCAGTTCTTC. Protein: CASSLRLSYNEQFF.

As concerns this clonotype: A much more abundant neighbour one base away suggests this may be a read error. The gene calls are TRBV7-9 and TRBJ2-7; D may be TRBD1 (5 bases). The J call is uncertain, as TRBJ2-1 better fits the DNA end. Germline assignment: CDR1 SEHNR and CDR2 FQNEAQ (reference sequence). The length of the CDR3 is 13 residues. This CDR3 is CASSWQGSYEQFF. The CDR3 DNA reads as TGTGCCAGCAGCTGGCAGGGATCCTACGAGCAGTTCTTC.

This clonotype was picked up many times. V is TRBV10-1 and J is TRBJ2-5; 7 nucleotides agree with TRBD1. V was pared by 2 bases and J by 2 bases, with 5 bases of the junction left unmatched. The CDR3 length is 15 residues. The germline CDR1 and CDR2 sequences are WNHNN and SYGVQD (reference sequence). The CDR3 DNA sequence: TGCGCCAGCAGTGAGGGTCCGGGACAGCAAGAGACCCAGTACTTC. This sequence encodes CASSEGPGQQETQYF.

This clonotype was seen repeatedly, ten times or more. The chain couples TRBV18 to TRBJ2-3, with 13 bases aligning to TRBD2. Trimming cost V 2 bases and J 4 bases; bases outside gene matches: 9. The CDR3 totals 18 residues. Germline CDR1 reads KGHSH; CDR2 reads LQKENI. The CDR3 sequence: CASSPMRLAGGGSDTQYF. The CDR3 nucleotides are TGTGCCAGCTCACCAATGAGACTAGCGGGAGGAGGGTCAGATACGCAGTATTTT.

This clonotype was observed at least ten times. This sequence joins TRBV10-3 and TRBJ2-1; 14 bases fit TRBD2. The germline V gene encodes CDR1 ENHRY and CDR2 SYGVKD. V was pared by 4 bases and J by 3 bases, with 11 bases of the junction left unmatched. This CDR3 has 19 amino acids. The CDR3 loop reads CAISAPGTSGSVDYNEQFF. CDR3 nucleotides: TGTGCCATCAGTGCACCGGGGACTAGCGGGAGTGTTGACTACAATGAGCAGTTCTTC.

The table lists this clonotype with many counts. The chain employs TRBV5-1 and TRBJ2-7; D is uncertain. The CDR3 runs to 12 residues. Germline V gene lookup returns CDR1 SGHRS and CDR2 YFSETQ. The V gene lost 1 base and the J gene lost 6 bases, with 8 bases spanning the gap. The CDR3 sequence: CASSLTVGEQYF. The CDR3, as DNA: TGCGCCAGCAGCTTGACCGTGGGCGAGCAGTACTTC.

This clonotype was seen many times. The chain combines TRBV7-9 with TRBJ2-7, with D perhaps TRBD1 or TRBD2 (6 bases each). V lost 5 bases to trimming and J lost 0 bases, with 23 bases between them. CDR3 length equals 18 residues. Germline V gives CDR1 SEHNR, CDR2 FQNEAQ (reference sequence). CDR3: CASSASGVGGTSSYEQYF. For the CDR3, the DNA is TGTGCCAGCAGCGCCTCCGGCGTTGGCGGGACAAGCTCCTACGAGCAGTACTTC.

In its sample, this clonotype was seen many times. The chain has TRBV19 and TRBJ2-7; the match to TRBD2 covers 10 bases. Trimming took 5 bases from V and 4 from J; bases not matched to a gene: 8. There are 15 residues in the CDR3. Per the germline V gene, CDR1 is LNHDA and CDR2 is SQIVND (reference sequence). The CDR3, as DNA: TGTGCCAGTAGTCCTTGGGTAGCGGGAGGATACGAGCAGTACTTC. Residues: CASSPWVAGGYEQYF.

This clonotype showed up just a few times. The CDR3 loop is CASNQRGLAVYEQYF. As DNA, the CDR3 is TGTGCCAGCAATCAGAGAGGGCTAGCAGTCTACGAGCAGTACTTC. The chain combines TRBV28 with TRBJ2-7; D possibly corresponds to TRBD2 (5 bases). Trimming left V 7 bases short and J 3 bases short, with 19 bases between. The CDR3 is 15 amino acids. The germline V gene has CDR1 MDHEN and CDR2 SYDVKM.

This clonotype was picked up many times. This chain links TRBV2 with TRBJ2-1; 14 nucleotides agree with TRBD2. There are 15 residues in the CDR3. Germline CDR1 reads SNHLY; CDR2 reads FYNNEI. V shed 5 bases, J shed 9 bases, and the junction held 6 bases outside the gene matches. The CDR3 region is CASSFGLAGGGEQFF. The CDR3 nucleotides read TGTGCCAGCAGTTTCGGACTAGCGGGAGGTGGTGAGCAGTTCTTC.

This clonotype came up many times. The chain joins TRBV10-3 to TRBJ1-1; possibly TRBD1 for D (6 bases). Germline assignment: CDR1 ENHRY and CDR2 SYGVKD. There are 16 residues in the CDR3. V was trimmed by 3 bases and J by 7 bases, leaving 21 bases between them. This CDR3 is CAISELQNREQIEAFF. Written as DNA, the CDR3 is TGTGCCATCAGTGAACTCCAGAACAGGGAACAGATTGAAGCTTTCTTT.

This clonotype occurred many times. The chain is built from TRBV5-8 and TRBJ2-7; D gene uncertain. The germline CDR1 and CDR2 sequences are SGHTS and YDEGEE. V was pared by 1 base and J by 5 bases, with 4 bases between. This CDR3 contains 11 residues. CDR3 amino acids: CASSLSNEQYF. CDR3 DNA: TGTGCCAGCAGCTTGTCGAACGAGCAGTACTTC.

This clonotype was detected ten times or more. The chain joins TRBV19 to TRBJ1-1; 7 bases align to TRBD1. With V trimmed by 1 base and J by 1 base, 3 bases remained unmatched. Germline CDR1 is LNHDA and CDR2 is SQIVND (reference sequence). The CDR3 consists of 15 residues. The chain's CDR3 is CASSIVGQSNTEAFF. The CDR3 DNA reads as TGTGCCAGTAGTATAGTGGGACAGTCGAACACTGAAGCTTTCTTT.

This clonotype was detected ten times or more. The CDR3 bases are TGTGCCAGCAGCTATCCTACTAGCGGGACCTACGAGCAGTACTTC. Protein sequence: CASSYPTSGTYEQYF. The gene calls are TRBV5-6 and TRBJ2-7, with 10 bases fitting TRBD2. The CDR3 has 15 residues. With 3 bases clipped from V and 2 bases from J, the junction kept 5 bases outside the gene matches. Germline-derived CDR1 and CDR2 are SGHDT and YYEEEE.

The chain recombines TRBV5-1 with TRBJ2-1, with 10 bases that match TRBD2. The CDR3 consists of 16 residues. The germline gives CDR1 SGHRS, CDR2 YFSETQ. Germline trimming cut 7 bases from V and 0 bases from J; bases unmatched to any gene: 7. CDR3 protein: CASQGLAESSYNEQFF. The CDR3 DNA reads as TGCGCCAGCCAAGGACTAGCGGAGAGCTCCTACAATGAGCAGTTCTTC.

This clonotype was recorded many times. The CDR3 nucleotides are TGTGCCTGGAGCGGACTAGCGGGAGGGCCGTTTGAGCAGTTCTTC. Protein sequence: CAWSGLAGGPFEQFF. The V call is TRBV30, the J call TRBJ2-1, with TRBD2 matching over 15 bases. The CDR3 spans 15 residues. CDR1 and CDR2 (germline): GTSNPN, SVGIG (reference sequence). With 3 bases clipped from V and 9 bases from J, the junction kept 6 bases outside the gene matches.

CDR3 in DNA: TGTGCCAGCAGCGGGACAGGGGAAGACAATGAGCAGTTCTTC. Residues: CASSGTGEDNEQFF. The chain has TRBV6-2 or TRBV6-3 and TRBJ2-1; 10 bases are shared with TRBD1. CDR1 and CDR2 (germline): MNHEY, SVGEGT. Trimming at V came to 6 bases and at J to 5 bases, leaving 4 bases not matched to a gene. This CDR3 has 14 amino acids.

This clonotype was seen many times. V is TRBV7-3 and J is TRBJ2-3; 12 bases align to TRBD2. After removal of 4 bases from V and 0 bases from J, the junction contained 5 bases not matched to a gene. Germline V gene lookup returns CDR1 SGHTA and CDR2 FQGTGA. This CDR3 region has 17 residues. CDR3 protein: CASSSGLAGSSTDTQYF. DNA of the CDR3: TGTGCCAGCAGCTCGGGACTAGCGGGCTCTAGCACAGATACGCAGTATTTT.

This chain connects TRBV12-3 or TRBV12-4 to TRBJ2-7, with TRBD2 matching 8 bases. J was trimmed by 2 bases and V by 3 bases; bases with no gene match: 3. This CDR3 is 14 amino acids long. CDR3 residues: CASSFRREAYEQYF. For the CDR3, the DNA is TGTGCCAGCAGTTTCCGGCGGGAGGCCTACGAGCAGTACTTC.

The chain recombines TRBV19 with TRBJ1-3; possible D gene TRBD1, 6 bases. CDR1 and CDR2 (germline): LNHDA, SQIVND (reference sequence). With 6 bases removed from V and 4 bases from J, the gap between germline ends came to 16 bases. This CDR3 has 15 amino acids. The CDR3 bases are TGTGCCAGTAGCCCCGTTTGGGGGCACGGAAACACCATATATTTT. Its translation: CASSPVWGHGNTIYF.

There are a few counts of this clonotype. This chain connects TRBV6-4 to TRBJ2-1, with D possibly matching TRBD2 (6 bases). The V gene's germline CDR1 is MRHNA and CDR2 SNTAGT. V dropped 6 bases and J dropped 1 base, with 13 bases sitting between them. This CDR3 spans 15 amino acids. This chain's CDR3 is CASSPGLGSYNEQFF. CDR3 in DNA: TGTGCCAGCAGCCCGGGACTGGGGTCCTACAATGAGCAGTTCTTC.